Following are 21 T cell receptor beta chains from one sample sequenced in a study of T-cell memory formation after mild COVID-19. Each CDR3 protein gets one entry after TCRdb re-called the 5' RACE reads with MiXCR. The repertoire includes about 470,000 distinct CDR3 sequences, over 15% of them detected once, and more than 9% sits in the top ten. The sample comprised PBMCs or a T cell subset sorted from them (not recorded which). These receptors all stem from an adult woman who had mild COVID-19 (a few samples of this study predate the infection). Cell type and time point are not known.

The genes are TRBV18 and TRBJ2-4; 12 bases line up with TRBD2. J was trimmed by 6 bases and V by 3 bases; bases with no gene match: 6. Germline loops: CDR1 KGHSH, CDR2 LQKENI. The CDR3 covers 16 residues. DNA of the CDR3: TGTGCCAGCTCACCGACCTGGACTAGCGGGACAAACATTCAGTACTTC. Amino acid sequence: CASSPTWTSGTNIQYF.

V is TRBV19 and J is TRBJ2-2; 9 nucleotides align to TRBD2. The length of the CDR3 is 18 residues. Trimming took 5 bases from V and 0 from J; bases not matched to a gene: 10. Germline lookup yields CDR1 LNHDA and CDR2 SQIVND (reference sequence). Written as DNA, the CDR3 is TGTGCCAGTAGTCTGAGGCTAGCGGGGACCGCGAACACCGGGGAGCTGTTTTTT. This translates into CASSLRLAGTANTGELFF.

This clonotype has just a few counts. The V gene is TRBV24-1, the J gene TRBJ2-5; 10 nucleotides line up with TRBD1. The CDR3 covers 16 residues. V shed 4 bases, J shed 5 bases, and the junction held 9 bases outside the gene matches. The germline CDR1 and CDR2 sequences are KGHDR and SFDVKD. CDR3 in DNA: TGTGCCACCAGTGAGCTGGGACAGGGGCGCGGGGAGACCCAGTACTTC. Protein: CATSELGQGRGETQYF.

This clonotype turned up a few times. The chain carries TRBV30 and TRBJ2-2, with 8 bases lining up with TRBD2. Germline-derived CDR1 and CDR2 are GTSNPN and SVGIG (reference sequence). Trimming cost V 3 bases and J 3 bases; bases outside gene matches: 6. The CDR3 sequence is 15 residues long. CDR3: CAWRTSSGYTGELFF. The CDR3 coding sequence is TGTGCCTGGAGGACGTCTAGCGGGTACACCGGGGAGCTGTTTTTT.

This clonotype showed up just a few times. The chain has TRBV13 and TRBJ2-1, with 10 bases lining up with TRBD2. Germline CDR1 and CDR2: PRHDT and FYEKMQ (reference sequence). Germline trimming cut 4 bases from V and 2 bases from J; bases unmatched to any gene: 17. The CDR3 contains 20 residues. CDR3 protein: CASSSTLVAGGHKTYNEQFF. The CDR3 DNA follows: TGTGCCAGCAGCTCCACTCTAGTAGCGGGGGGACATAAGACCTACAATGAGCAGTTCTTC. The full variable domain, with the rest looked up from reference TRBV13 and TRBJ2-1, is AAGVIQSPRHLIKEKRETATLKCYPIPRHDTVYWYQQGPGQDPQFLISFYEKMQSDKGSIPDRFSAQQFSDYHSELNMSSLELGDSALYFCASSSTLVAGGHKTYNEQFFGPGTRLTVL.

V gene TRBV7-2 combines with J gene TRBJ1-1, with unresolved D. This CDR3 region has 16 residues. Per germline, CDR1 SGHTA and CDR2 FQGNSA. V was trimmed by 7 bases and J by 2 bases, leaving 20 bases between them. CDR3 nucleotides: TGTGCCAGCACCCCGGTGTCTCTAGAACTAAACACTGAAGCTTTCTTT. Residues: CASTPVSLELNTEAFF.

The V gene is TRBV12-3 or TRBV12-4, the J gene TRBJ1-2, with TRBD1 matching 7 bases. The CDR3 is 15 amino acids. Trimming at V came to 3 bases and at J to 5 bases, leaving 9 bases not matched to a gene. For the CDR3, the DNA is TGTGCCAGCAGTTTGGGGACAGAACCGTTTTATGGCTACACCTTC. Translation gives CASSLGTEPFYGYTF.

The table lists this clonotype with a few counts. V gene TRBV4-2 combines with J gene TRBJ2-2; the D gene is possibly TRBD2 (5 bases). There are 16 residues in the CDR3. From germline, CDR1 is LGHNA and CDR2 YNFKEQ. V dropped 1 base and J dropped 3 bases, with 12 bases sitting between them. The CDR3 spells CASSQGASPDTGELFF. The CDR3 DNA reads TGTGCCAGCAGCCAAGGAGCTAGCCCTGACACCGGGGAGCTGTTTTTT.

The chain carries TRBV27 and TRBJ1-5; TRBD1 is a possible D gene (6 bases). The CDR3 loop spans 18 amino acids. Germline V gene data show CDR1 as MNHEY and CDR2 as SMNVEV (reference sequence). Trimming left V 3 bases short and J 0 bases short, with 18 bases between. CDR3 protein: CASSFSGGLGNSNQPQHF. The CDR3 coding sequence is TGTGCCAGCAGTTTTTCCGGGGGGCTAGGAAATAGCAATCAGCCCCAGCATTTT.

The V call is TRBV14, the J call TRBJ2-7; 9 nucleotides line up with TRBD2. Germline V gives CDR1 SGHDN, CDR2 FVKESK. The V gene end was trimmed by 1 base and the J gene end by 4 bases; junction bases not matched to a gene: 14. The CDR3 extends over 18 amino acids. The CDR3 DNA reads TGTGCCAGCAGCCAAGTCCAGATCGCGGGAGGGCCTATTTACGAGCAGTACTTC. It translates to CASSQVQIAGGPIYEQYF.

The gene calls are TRBV5-1 and TRBJ2-7; the match to TRBD1 covers 9 bases. Looked up from germline, CDR1 is SGHRS and CDR2 is YFSETQ. The CDR3 runs to 15 residues. The V gene end was trimmed by 1 base and the J gene end by 5 bases; junction bases not matched to a gene: 7. CDR3 sequence: CASSLIQGAFDEQYF. Written as DNA, the CDR3 is TGCGCCAGCAGCTTGATACAGGGGGCTTTCGACGAGCAGTACTTC.

This clonotype was detected ten times or more. The CDR3 loop is CASSLAGNTDTQYF. Here the CDR3 DNA reads TGTGCCAGCAGCTTAGCAGGGAACACAGATACGCAGTATTTT. This chain links TRBV7-9 with TRBJ2-3; D unclear. Germline CDR1 reads SEHNR; CDR2 reads FQNEAQ (reference sequence). V was clipped by 0 bases and J by 2 bases, with 6 bases between them. CDR3 length: 14 amino acids.

This clonotype was detected many times. The chain couples TRBV12-3 or TRBV12-4 to TRBJ2-1, with 14 positions matching TRBD2. The CDR3 runs to 16 residues. J lost 7 bases, V lost 4 bases, and 6 bases had no gene match. Here the CDR3 DNA reads TGTGCCAGCAGTTCGGGGGGACTAGCGGGAGCAAATGAGCAGTTCTTC. Translated, it gives CASSSGGLAGANEQFF.

CDR3 region: CASTKGELAGVGELFF. CDR3 sequence (DNA): TGTGCCAGCACCAAAGGCGAACTAGCGGGAGTCGGGGAGCTGTTTTTT. The rearrangement uses TRBV7-9 and TRBJ2-2; 11 bases line up with TRBD2. The V gene end was trimmed by 7 bases and the J gene end by 7 bases; junction bases not matched to a gene: 11. In germline, CDR1 is SEHNR, CDR2 FQNEAQ (reference sequence). The CDR3 consists of 16 residues.

The sample holds a few counts of this clonotype. The chain links TRBV9 to TRBJ2-7; 7 bases map to TRBD2. Germline CDR1 is SGDLS and CDR2 is YYNGEE. This CDR3 spans 14 amino acids. V was clipped by 0 bases and J by 4 bases; unmatched bases: 4. In DNA, the CDR3 is TGTGCCAGCAGCGTAGCCAGCGGGGTTTACGAGCAGTACTTC. Its translation: CASSVASGVYEQYF.

The J gene is TRBJ2-7, the V gene TRBV5-1; D ambiguous. The length of the CDR3 is 13 residues. Trimming shortened V by 5 bases and J by 2 bases, and 11 bases separated the two germline ends. The germline V gene has CDR1 SGHRS and CDR2 YFSETQ. CDR3 amino acids: CASRPDTTYEQYF. The CDR3 nucleotides are TGCGCCAGCAGACCCGACACTACCTACGAGCAGTACTTC.

The J gene is TRBJ2-3, the V gene TRBV20-1; maybe TRBD2 (5 bases). The germline CDR1 and CDR2 sequences are DFQATT and SNEGSKA (reference sequence). The CDR3 consists of 14 residues. V lost 3 bases to trimming and J lost 0 bases, with 10 bases between them. CDR3: CSASRDTSTDTQYF. The CDR3 DNA sequence: TGCAGTGCTAGCCGGGATACTAGCACAGATACGCAGTATTTT.

This clonotype was seen a few times. This chain connects TRBV5-5 to TRBJ2-1; either TRBD1 or TRBD2 may supply D (5 bases each). Per the germline V gene, CDR1 is SGHKS and CDR2 is YYEKEE (reference sequence). The V end was cut by 4 bases, the J end by 8 bases, with 16 bases between. This CDR3 region has 14 residues. The CDR3 DNA reads as TGTGCCAGCAGCCCCGGGGCCGGGATCGATGAGCAGTTCTTC. Its protein product is CASSPGAGIDEQFF.

A single count supports this clonotype. This chain links TRBV20-1 with TRBJ2-7, with D maybe TRBD2 (5 bases). Per the germline V gene, CDR1 is DFQATT and CDR2 is SNEGSKA (reference sequence). V gave up 6 bases and J gave up 4 bases, with 22 bases separating them. This CDR3 contains 15 residues. CDR3 residues: CSALDSRLGPYEQYF. Here the CDR3 DNA reads TGCAGTGCCCTGGACTCACGATTGGGCCCGTACGAGCAGTACTTC.

The chain is built from TRBV5-1 and TRBJ2-5; TRBD2 matches at 11 bases. The junction had 21 bases not matched to a gene; V was cut back by 7 bases and J by 7 bases. Germline V gene lookup returns CDR1 SGHRS and CDR2 YFSETQ. The CDR3 has 18 amino acids. The CDR3 spells CASSVAGGLGRVEGTQYF. The CDR3 bases are TGCGCCAGCTCCGTAGCGGGAGGGCTCGGTCGTGTTGAAGGGACCCAGTACTTC.

The table lists this clonotype with a few counts. The chain carries TRBV3-1 and TRBJ1-2; D is unclear. CDR3 size: 14 residues. The V gene lost 3 bases and the J gene lost 4 bases, with 12 bases spanning the gap. CDR1 and CDR2 (germline): LGHDT, YNNKEL (reference sequence). The CDR3 nucleotides read TGTGCCAGCAGCCAGGCTAGGGCCGGCTATGGCTACACCTTC. Its protein product is CASSQARAGYGYTF.